The 12 T cell receptor beta chains listed next were all sequenced from one sample in a study of cytomegalovirus exposure and HLA in healthy donors. PCR amplification relied on 60 Vbeta primers (plus 13 Jbeta primers). Libraries were prepared by immunoSEQ multiplex PCR; TCRdb keeps only in-frame clonotypes and omits some of them. The repertoire holds about 190,000 clones, with 85% to 90% as singletons. Sequenced: PBMCs. All receptors come from a woman aged 18 to 35 in good health and CMV-seronegative.

This clone turned up a few times. This chain links TRBV10-2 with TRBJ1-2; D perhaps matches TRBD1 (6 bases). The CDR3 length is 13 residues. Germline values: CDR1 WSHSY, CDR2 SAAADI. Trimming left V 11 bases short and J 3 bases short, with 16 bases between. The chain's CDR3 is CARLRGTYYGYTF. DNA for the CDR3: TGCGCCCGCCTAAGGGGGACCTACTATGGCTACACCTTC.

This clone has a handful of counts. Other DNA sequences from this sample encode an identical CDR3 as well. The rearrangement uses TRBV4-1 and TRBJ2-7; 11 nucleotides match TRBD2. Germline CDR1 and CDR2: MGHRA and YSYEKL. V shed 1 base and J 3 bases; nucleotides not matched to a gene: 2. CDR3 length: 15 amino acids. The CDR3 sequence: CASSQGTSGFYEQYF. The CDR3, as DNA: TGCGCCAGCAGCCAAGGGACTAGCGGGTTCTACGAGCAGTACTTC.

The chain joins TRBV7-6 to TRBJ2-3; perhaps TRBD2 as D (7 bases). CDR1 is SGHVS and CDR2 is FNYEAQ in the germline V gene. The germline V and J ends were trimmed by 0 bases and 5 bases, with 15 bases remaining between them. The CDR3 is made up of 16 amino acids. The CDR3 loop is CASSLAQGWEGDTQYF. In DNA form, the CDR3 reads TGTGCCAGCAGCTTAGCACAGGGTTGGGAGGGAGATACGCAGTATTTT.

Regarding this clone: This CDR3 is also generated by other DNA sequences in the sample. The chain carries TRBV28 and TRBJ1-2, with 8 bases that match TRBD1. The CDR3 is 13 amino acids. Germline V lookup: CDR1 MDHEN, CDR2 SYDVKM. With 5 bases clipped from V and 4 bases from J, the junction kept 3 bases outside the gene matches. The CDR3 nucleotides are TGTGCCAGCAGTCCTACAGGGGGCTATGGCTACACCTTC. Translation: CASSPTGGYGYTF.

The chain joins TRBV28 to TRBJ1-5, with 7 bases matching TRBD1. Germline assignment: CDR1 MDHEN and CDR2 SYDVKM. V lost 5 bases, J lost 2 bases, and 6 bases stayed unmatched. This CDR3 spans 15 amino acids. The CDR3 is CASSETGTGNQPQHF. CDR3 coding DNA: TGTGCCAGCAGTGAGACAGGGACGGGCAATCAGCCCCAGCATTTT.

The J gene is TRBJ1-1, the V gene TRBV7-6; TRBD1 is a possible D gene (6 bases). This CDR3 has 13 amino acids. Germline loops: CDR1 SGHVS, CDR2 FNYEAQ. Between the trimmed V and J ends, which lost 5 bases and 10 bases, there was a span of 17 bases. The CDR3 DNA sequence: TGTGCCAGCAGCATAGGGGAACAGGGTGCAGCTTTCTTT. This sequence encodes CASSIGEQGAAFF.

This CDR3 is CASSFRETQYF. The CDR3 DNA reads as TGTGCCAGCAGCTTCCGGGAGACCCAGTACTTC. The V call is TRBV5-4, the J call TRBJ2-5; D ambiguous. The CDR3 runs to 11 residues. Trimming left V 2 bases short and J 5 bases short, with 4 bases between. In germline, CDR1 is SGHNT, CDR2 YYREEE (reference sequence).

The rearrangement uses TRBV6-1 and TRBJ2-7; TRBD1 might be the D (6 bases). The CDR3 has 11 residues. The germline V and J ends were trimmed by 8 bases and 6 bases, with 11 bases remaining between them. The germline V gene encodes CDR1 MNHNS and CDR2 SASEGT. The chain's CDR3 is CASEGTSEQYF. For the CDR3, the DNA is TGTGCCAGCGAAGGGACATCCGAGCAGTACTTC.

With respect to this clone: The germline gene is not matched at one end of the junction; a read error may be the cause. The same CDR3 also results from other DNA sequences found in this sample. The V call is TRBV4-1, the J call TRBJ2-2; TRBD2 agrees at 7 bases. Per germline, CDR1 MGHRA and CDR2 YSYEKL. The CDR3 sequence is 15 residues long. The CDR3 sequence is CASSPLSGGSGELFF. The CDR3 DNA follows: TGCGCCAGCAGCCCTTTATCGGGAGGCTCGGGGGAACTGTTTTTT.

The rearrangement uses TRBV4-2 and TRBJ2-7; D is perhaps TRBD1 (6 bases). Trimming took 1 base from V and 5 from J, leaving 15 bases between them. Germline V gene sequence: CDR1 LGHNA, CDR2 YNFKEQ. The CDR3 runs to 15 residues. The CDR3 is CASSQGGGVSDEQYF. DNA of the CDR3: TGTGCCAGCAGCCAAGGTGGGGGCGTCTCGGACGAGCAGTACTTC.

The table lists this clone with a few counts. The chain has TRBV7-2 and TRBJ2-7; 8 positions match TRBD2. This CDR3 has 13 amino acids. V lost 1 base to trimming and J lost 5 bases; unmatched junction nucleotides: 1. CDR1 and CDR2 from the germline V gene are SGHTA and FQGNSA. The CDR3 is CASSLGTSNEQYF. The CDR3 region has the DNA TGTGCCAGCAGCTTAGGGACTAGCAACGAGCAGTACTTC.

In this sample, this clone turned up a few times. V is TRBV20-1 and J is TRBJ1-1; possible D gene TRBD1, 5 bases. The germline V gene has CDR1 DFQATT and CDR2 SNEGSKA (reference sequence). The CDR3 runs to 11 residues. The CDR3 reads CRAGLNTEAFF. The CDR3, as DNA: TGCAGGGCAGGGCTGAACACTGAAGCTTTCTTT.